The 7 T cell receptor beta chains below were found in one sample sequenced in a study of blood T cell repertoires in COVID-19. Produced via immunoSEQ multiplex PCR; TCRdb's table is partial and in-frame only. The table records tens of thousands of clones, over 90% of them present only once. The sequenced sample was peripheral blood. The receptors derive from a male donor with active COVID-19.

The V gene is TRBV7-9, the J gene TRBJ2-5, with TRBD2 matching over 8 bases. Per germline, CDR1 SEHNR and CDR2 FQNEAQ (reference sequence). V lost 4 bases and J lost 5; bases outside the gene matches: 9. The CDR3 has 15 residues. The CDR3 region has the DNA TGTGCCAGCAGCTCTCGGGGGGGCGGCGTGGAGACCCAGTACTTC. Its translation is CASSSRGGGVETQYF.

The chain couples TRBV7-6 to TRBJ2-3, with 11 bases aligning to TRBD2. Per the germline V gene, CDR1 is SGHVS and CDR2 is FNYEAQ. Trimming removed 5 bases from V and 5 bases from J; junction bases left unmatched: 9. The CDR3 sequence is 16 residues long. Here the CDR3 reads CASSRTSGGARDTQYF. The CDR3 nucleotides read TGTGCCAGCAGCAGAACTAGCGGGGGAGCCAGAGATACGCAGTATTTT.

This clone occurred a few times. The rearrangement uses TRBV5-6 and TRBJ2-7, with unresolved D. The CDR3 has 11 residues. CDR1 SGHDT and CDR2 YYEEEE come from the germline V gene. Trimming removed 3 bases at V and 3 bases at J, with 4 bases between. The DNA for the CDR3 is TGTGCCAGCAGCTCCTACTACGAGCAGTACTTC. Its translation: CASSSYYEQYF.

V is TRBV3-1 (or the pseudogene TRBV3-2) and J is TRBJ1-1; D not resolved. V was clipped by 2 bases and J by 6 bases, with 7 bases between them. The V gene's germline CDR1 is LGHDT and CDR2 YNNKEL (reference sequence). The CDR3 has 12 residues. The DNA of the CDR3 is TGTGCCAGCAGCCAATACTTCGCTGAAGCTTTCTTT. Protein sequence: CASSQYFAEAFF.

The rearrangement uses TRBV4-3 and TRBJ2-5; 8 bases fit TRBD1. CDR1 and CDR2 from the germline V gene are LGHNA and YSLEER. The V segment lost 0 bases and the J segment 2 bases; nucleotides outside the gene matches: 2. The CDR3 is made up of 15 amino acids. CDR3 coding DNA: TGCGCCAGCAGCCAAGATTGGACAGGGCAAGAGACCCAGTACTTC. Translation: CASSQDWTGQETQYF.

This rearrangement joins TRBV2 to TRBJ2-7; maybe TRBD1 (6 bases). Germline V lookup: CDR1 SNHLY, CDR2 FYNNEI. The ends were cut back, 8 bases at V and 0 bases at J, with 17 bases in the middle. The CDR3 totals 15 residues. The CDR3 here is CASEADRYTSYEQYF. CDR3 sequence (DNA): TGTGCCAGCGAAGCCGACAGGTACACCTCCTACGAGCAGTACTTC.

The chain is built from TRBV5-6 and TRBJ2-1; 7 bases align to TRBD1. After removal of 2 bases from V and 14 bases from J, the junction contained 16 bases not matched to a gene. CDR1 SGHDT and CDR2 YYEEEE come from the germline V gene. The CDR3 totals 15 residues. CDR3 in amino acids: CASSLRSGTARIEFF. CDR3 nucleotides: TGTGCCAGCAGCTTAAGAAGTGGGACAGCTAGGATCGAGTTCTTC.